These 2 T cell receptor beta chains share one sample of origin, sequenced in a study of preoperative IRX-2 immunotherapy in early breast cancer. The treatment: preoperative locoregional IRX-2 cytokine immunotherapy. Profiling relied on immunoSEQ multiplex PCR, and the TCRdb table lists in-frame clones only, not all of them. The sample yields 20,000 to 30,000 clones, around 74% seen once. The source material was lymph node tissue, sampled after IRX-2 immunotherapy. Receptors were obtained from a human donor with breast cancer.

The chain has TRBV28 and TRBJ1-5; TRBD1 might be the D (5 bases). Looked up from germline, CDR1 is MDHEN and CDR2 is SYDVKM. V was pared by 2 bases and J by 5 bases, with 10 bases between. The CDR3 has 14 residues. For the CDR3, the DNA is TGTGCCAGCAGTTTAGGGGGATCTTATCAGCCCCAGCATTTT. Amino acid sequence: CASSLGGSYQPQHF.

J is TRBJ2-1 and V is TRBV4-1; either TRBD1 or TRBD2 may fit D (5 bases each). Trimming took 0 bases from V and 10 from J, leaving 16 bases between them. This CDR3 is built from 15 residues. Germline V gene data show CDR1 as MGHRA and CDR2 as YSYEKL. This chain's CDR3 is CASSQDFGIRDEQFF. The CDR3 nucleotides are TGCGCCAGCAGCCAAGATTTCGGAATCAGGGACGAGCAGTTCTTC.